Below are 30 T cell receptor beta chains sequenced from a single sample in a study of early T cells in non-severe SARS-CoV-2 infection. One entry per CDR3 protein results from TCRdb running MiXCR on the 5' RACE reads. Seen here are 70,000 to 95,000 distinct CDR3 sequences, more than 9% observed once, and the top ten hold roughly 5%. The source material was whole blood. The receptors come from an adult who was a healthcare worker with PCR-confirmed SARS-CoV-2 infection or an uninfected control (not recorded which).

The gene calls are TRBV12-3 or TRBV12-4 and TRBJ2-3, with D uncertain. The CDR3 runs to 12 residues. Trimming left V 1 base short and J 8 bases short, with 7 bases between. This CDR3 is CASSLGAVTQYF. CDR3 in DNA: TGTGCCAGCAGTTTAGGGGCGGTTACGCAGTATTTT.

At least ten counts were recorded for this clonotype. The gene calls are TRBV10-2 and TRBJ1-1; TRBD1 agrees at 9 bases. Germline V gene data show CDR1 as WSHSY and CDR2 as SAAADI. The CDR3 has 13 amino acids. V lost 4 bases, J lost 6 bases, and 3 bases stayed unmatched. The CDR3 sequence: CASSGWTGAEAFF. DNA for the CDR3: TGCGCCAGCAGTGGATGGACAGGGGCTGAAGCTTTCTTT.

On this clonotype itself: A much larger clone differs from this one at a single base, so this may be a read error. V gene TRBV6-5 combines with J gene TRBJ2-1, with D uncertain. Per germline, CDR1 MNHEY and CDR2 SVGAGI. The V end lost 6 bases, the J end lost 0 bases, and 12 bases lay between the germline ends. The CDR3 runs to 15 residues. CDR3 sequence (DNA): TGTGCCAGCAGATATGCCCCAATCTCCTACAATGAGCAGTTCTTC. The encoded protein is CASRYAPISYNEQFF.

The rearrangement links TRBV7-9 to TRBJ2-7; D is possibly TRBD2 (7 bases). Germline CDR1 is SEHNR and CDR2 is FQNEAQ (reference sequence). Trimming took 1 base from V and 5 from J, leaving 9 bases between them. This CDR3 spans 13 amino acids. CDR3 residues: CASSLGGGDEQYF. In DNA, the CDR3 is TGTGCCAGCAGCTTAGGAGGGGGGGACGAGCAGTACTTC.

The chain joins TRBV10-3 to TRBJ2-5; 7 bases are a match to TRBD1. There are 13 residues in the CDR3. Trimming at V came to 6 bases and at J to 7 bases, leaving 8 bases not matched to a gene. CDR1 ENHRY and CDR2 SYGVKD come from the germline V gene. Here the CDR3 reads CAIRGTEGWTQYF. The CDR3 nucleotides read TGTGCCATCAGGGGGACAGAAGGGTGGACCCAGTACTTC.

Many counts were recorded for this clonotype. V usage is TRBV29-1 and J usage is TRBJ1-3; 7 bases match TRBD1. The CDR3 sequence is 13 residues long. CDR1 and CDR2 from the germline V gene are SQVTM and ANQGSEA. The J segment lost 7 bases and the V segment lost 4 bases, leaving 7 bases of the junction unmatched. DNA for the CDR3: TGCAGCGTTGTCCCGACAGGGAAGAACACCATATATTTT. Amino acid sequence: CSVVPTGKNTIYF.

A few counts support this clonotype. This CDR3 reads CASSLTSGYQETQYF. For the CDR3, the DNA is TGTGCCAGCAGCTTAACGTCGGGATACCAAGAGACCCAGTACTTC. The rearrangement links TRBV7-3 to TRBJ2-5, with D possibly matching TRBD2 (5 bases). The germline CDR1 and CDR2 sequences are SGHTA and FQGTGA. This CDR3 region has 15 residues. Between the trimmed V and J ends, which lost 0 bases and 0 bases, there was a span of 8 bases.

CDR3 sequence (DNA): TGCGCCAGCAGCTTTTTCTCCCCCGGGACTAGCGGAGCCTACGAGCAGTACTTC. Amino acids: CASSFFSPGTSGAYEQYF. This chain uses TRBV5-1 with TRBJ2-7; 11 bases agree with TRBD2. Per the germline V gene, CDR1 is SGHRS and CDR2 is YFSETQ. The CDR3 length is 18 residues. V was pared by 2 bases and J by 2 bases, with 12 bases of the junction left unmatched. Drawing the rest from reference TRBV5-1 and TRBJ2-7, the complete variable domain is KAGVTQTPRYLIKTRGQQVTLSCSPISGHRSVSWYQQTPGQGLQFLFEYFSETQRNKGNFPGRFSGRQFSNSRSEMNVSTLELGDSALYLCASSFFSPGTSGAYEQYFGPGTRLTVT.

This clonotype was detected many times. The rearrangement joins TRBV9 to TRBJ2-3; no firm D call. The ends were cut back, 3 bases at V and 4 bases at J, with 9 bases in the middle. This CDR3 spans 13 amino acids. Per germline, CDR1 SGDLS and CDR2 YYNGEE. The CDR3 spells CASSGVIADTQYF. CDR3 bases: TGTGCCAGCAGCGGAGTCATAGCAGATACGCAGTATTTT.

This clonotype occurred many times. V is TRBV12-3 or TRBV12-4 and J is TRBJ1-1; 7 bases match TRBD1. V shed 7 bases and J 5 bases; nucleotides not matched to a gene: 10. CDR3 length: 14 residues. CDR3 DNA: TGTGCCAGCATCCTCAGGGGGGCGCCTACTGAAGCTTTCTTT. The encoded protein is CASILRGAPTEAFF.

This chain links TRBV24-1 with TRBJ2-3, with 12 bases fitting TRBD2. The germline gives CDR1 KGHDR, CDR2 SFDVKD. J lost 4 bases, V lost 4 bases, and 5 bases had no gene match. This CDR3 comprises 16 residues. Here the CDR3 reads CATSDGTSGRADTQYF. CDR3 bases: TGTGCCACCAGTGACGGGACTAGCGGGCGCGCAGATACGCAGTATTTT.

This clonotype was recorded many times. The genes are TRBV27 and TRBJ2-2; D remains ambiguous. CDR1 and CDR2 (germline): MNHEY, SMNVEV (reference sequence). The CDR3 length is 15 residues. V was trimmed by 3 bases and J by 1 base, leaving 9 bases between them. The CDR3 sequence: CASSFGRVNTGELFF. The CDR3, as DNA: TGTGCCAGCAGTTTCGGTAGAGTGAACACCGGGGAGCTGTTTTTT.

This clonotype has ten or more counts. The CDR3 spells CATRWTGEPMSTEAFF. As DNA, the CDR3 is TGTGCCACAAGATGGACAGGGGAACCCATGAGCACTGAAGCTTTCTTT. The rearrangement links TRBV19 to TRBJ1-1, with TRBD1 matching over 9 bases. The CDR3 runs 16 residues. CDR1 and CDR2 from the germline V gene are LNHDA and SQIVND (reference sequence). V lost 10 bases and J lost 4; bases outside the gene matches: 16.

This clonotype was seen many times. The chain is built from TRBV12-3 or TRBV12-4 and TRBJ1-5, with D unclear. The CDR3 sequence is 12 residues long. V dropped 5 bases and J dropped 4 bases, with 6 bases sitting between them. The CDR3 protein is CASSPPNQPQHF. CDR3 sequence (DNA): TGTGCCAGCAGTCCCCCAAATCAGCCCCAGCATTTT.

In this sample, this clonotype turned up a few times. The chain is built from TRBV5-4 and TRBJ1-6; perhaps TRBD1 as D (5 bases). The germline gives CDR1 SGHNT, CDR2 YYREEE (reference sequence). V was shortened by 3 bases and J by 10 bases, with 20 bases between the two germline ends. The CDR3 spans 16 residues. Here the CDR3 DNA reads TGTGCCAGCAGCTCCGACCCGGGACCCCGAGGGTCACCCCTCCACTTT. Translated: CASSSDPGPRGSPLHF. Using reference TRBV5-4 and TRBJ1-6 for the parts outside the CDR3, the full variable domain is ETGVTQSPTHLIKTRGQQVTLRCSSQSGHNTVSWYQQALGQGPQFIFQYYREEENGRGNFPPRFSGLQFPNYSSELNVNALELDDSALYLCASSSDPGPRGSPLHFGNGTRLTVT.

This clonotype was seen ten or more times. This chain joins TRBV6-1 and TRBJ1-1; 9 bases line up with TRBD1. The CDR3 loop spans 14 amino acids. J lost 4 bases, V lost 6 bases, and 6 bases had no gene match. The germline CDR1 and CDR2 sequences are MNHNS and SASEGT. CDR3 loop: CASSEGQGTTEAFF. CDR3 DNA: TGTGCCAGCAGCGAGGGACAGGGCACCACTGAAGCTTTCTTT.

The V call is TRBV5-6, the J call TRBJ2-4, with a tentative D call TRBD1 (6 bases). V was clipped by 3 bases and J by 9 bases, with 16 bases between them. The CDR3 covers 14 residues. Germline assignment: CDR1 SGHDT and CDR2 YYEEEE. CDR3 in amino acids: CASSSTRGRSIQYF. In DNA form, the CDR3 reads TGTGCCAGCAGCTCAACCAGGGGACGGAGCATTCAGTACTTC.

This clonotype turned up a few times. This chain joins TRBV3-1 and TRBJ1-2; no clear D gene. The CDR3 runs to 13 residues. Germline values: CDR1 LGHDT, CDR2 YNNKEL (reference sequence). With 1 base removed from V and 5 bases from J, the gap between germline ends came to 8 bases. The CDR3 region has the DNA TGTGCCAGCAGCCAAGCAGGTTCTTATGGCTACACCTTC. Protein sequence: CASSQAGSYGYTF.

The rearrangement links TRBV7-8 to TRBJ1-4, with D maybe TRBD1 (5 bases). The CDR3 totals 15 residues. Germline V gene data show CDR1 as SGHVS and CDR2 as FQNEAQ. V lost 1 base and J lost 7, with 13 bases in between. This CDR3 is CASSLGREGTEKLFF. In DNA form, the CDR3 reads TGTGCCAGCAGCTTAGGGCGGGAAGGGACTGAAAAACTGTTTTTT.

At least ten counts were recorded for this clonotype. The chain joins TRBV6-4 to TRBJ2-3, with a tentative D call TRBD1 (5 bases). Germline V gives CDR1 MRHNA, CDR2 SNTAGT. Trimming took off 5 bases at V and 2 bases at J, with 14 bases between the two ends. This CDR3 is 15 amino acids long. CDR3 nucleotide sequence: TGTGCCAGCAGTCTCTCCGACAGTCCCACAGATACGCAGTATTTT. It is translated as CASSLSDSPTDTQYF.

The chain has TRBV7-2 and TRBJ2-5, with a tentative D call TRBD2 (6 bases). The germline V gene has CDR1 SGHTA and CDR2 FQGNSA. The CDR3 has 13 amino acids. The V and J ends lost 3 bases and 4 bases respectively, with 9 bases between them. The CDR3 coding sequence is TGTGCCAGCAGCTTGGGACTCCTAGAGACCCAGTACTTC. As protein: CASSLGLLETQYF.

The table lists this clonotype with a few counts. This chain joins TRBV20-1 and TRBJ2-1; 10 bases map to TRBD2. The germline CDR1 and CDR2 sequences are DFQATT and SNEGSKA (reference sequence). With V trimmed by 4 bases and J by 15 bases, 12 bases remained unmatched. The CDR3 consists of 13 residues. The CDR3 DNA is TGCAGTGCTACGCGACCTAGCGGGAGTTCCCCGTTCTTC. The encoded protein is CSATRPSGSSPFF.

The rearrangement joins TRBV24-1 to TRBJ1-2; D perhaps matches TRBD1 (5 bases). V was clipped by 5 bases and J by 5 bases, with 14 bases between them. The germline CDR1 and CDR2 sequences are KGHDR and SFDVKD. The CDR3 contains 14 residues. CDR3: CATSGQGTGYGYTF. The CDR3, as DNA: TGTGCCACCAGTGGGCAGGGAACGGGTTATGGCTACACCTTC.

This clonotype occurred many times. The chain links TRBV28 to TRBJ1-4; 9 nucleotides match TRBD1. This CDR3 has 13 residues. Germline lookup yields CDR1 MDHEN and CDR2 SYDVKM. J lost 6 bases, V lost 10 bases, and 6 bases had no gene match. The DNA for the CDR3 is TGTGCCATATCGACAGGGGGGGATGAAAAACTGTTTTTT. This sequence encodes CAISTGGDEKLFF. The full variable domain, completed using reference TRBV28 and TRBJ1-4, is DVKVTQSSRYLVKRTGEKVFLECVQDMDHENMFWYRQDPGLGLRLIYFSYDVKMKEKGDIPEGYSVSREKKERFSLILESASTNQTSMYLCAISTGGDEKLFFGSGTQLSVL.

This clonotype was counted ten times or more. The chain carries TRBV6-2 or TRBV6-3 and TRBJ2-7, with 7 positions matching TRBD2. J gave up 4 bases and V 6 bases, and 9 bases lay outside the gene matches. This CDR3 contains 14 residues. Germline V lookup: CDR1 MNHEY, CDR2 SVGEGT. The CDR3 coding sequence is TGTGCCAGCAGCATCCGGGACTATTATTACGAGCAGTACTTC. This sequence encodes CASSIRDYYYEQYF.

In this sample, this clonotype turned up many times. This rearrangement joins TRBV3-1 to TRBJ2-2, with TRBD2 matching 10 bases. V lost 3 bases, J lost 6 bases, and 1 base stayed unmatched. Germline loops: CDR1 LGHDT, CDR2 YNNKEL (reference sequence). The CDR3 spans 14 residues. This CDR3 is CASSHSGRAGELFF. The CDR3 DNA reads TGTGCCAGCAGCCACAGCGGGAGGGCCGGGGAGCTGTTTTTT.

This clonotype was found many times. The J gene is TRBJ2-1, the V gene TRBV7-2; 10 bases fit TRBD2. V lost 5 bases to trimming and J lost 7 bases; unmatched junction nucleotides: 14. Germline V lookup: CDR1 SGHTA, CDR2 FQGNSA. CDR3 length equals 17 residues. The CDR3: CASSRSPPSGSRNEQFF. CDR3 in DNA: TGTGCCAGCAGCCGCTCACCTCCTAGCGGGAGCCGGAATGAGCAGTTCTTC.

This clonotype was picked up a small number of times. J is TRBJ2-3 and V is TRBV27; 7 bases align to TRBD1. CDR3 length equals 14 residues. Trimming at V came to 6 bases and at J to 3 bases, leaving 6 bases not matched to a gene. Germline V gene lookup returns CDR1 MNHEY and CDR2 SMNVEV (reference sequence). The CDR3 DNA follows: TGTGCCAGCAGGCCTCCGACAGGGACAGATACGCAGTATTTT. Its protein product is CASRPPTGTDTQYF.

This clonotype occurred a few times. The V call is TRBV9, the J call TRBJ2-2, with a possible D match to TRBD2 (5 bases). Trimming shortened V by 3 bases and J by 2 bases, and 8 bases separated the two germline ends. Per the germline V gene, CDR1 is SGDLS and CDR2 is YYNGEE. This CDR3 has 14 amino acids. For the CDR3, the DNA is TGTGCCAGCAGCGGAGCGGCAAACACCGGGGAGCTGTTTTTT. This sequence encodes CASSGAANTGELFF.

This clonotype has only a few counts. V and J are TRBV12-3 or TRBV12-4 and TRBJ2-1, with 10 bases aligning to TRBD2. V lost 6 bases, J lost 4 bases, and 9 bases stayed unmatched. The CDR3 contains 16 residues. The CDR3 spells CASRAAGGPGYNEQFF. The CDR3 coding sequence is TGTGCCAGCAGAGCAGCGGGAGGGCCCGGGTACAATGAGCAGTTCTTC.